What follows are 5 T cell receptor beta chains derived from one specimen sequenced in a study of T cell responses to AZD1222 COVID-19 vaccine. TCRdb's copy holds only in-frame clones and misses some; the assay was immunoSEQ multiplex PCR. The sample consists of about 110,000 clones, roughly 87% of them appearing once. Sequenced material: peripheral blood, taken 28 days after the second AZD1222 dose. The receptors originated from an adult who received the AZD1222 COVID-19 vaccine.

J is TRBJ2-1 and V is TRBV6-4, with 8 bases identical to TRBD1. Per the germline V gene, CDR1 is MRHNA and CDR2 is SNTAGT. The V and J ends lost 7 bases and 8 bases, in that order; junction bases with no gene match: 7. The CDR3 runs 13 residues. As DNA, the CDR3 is TGTGCCAGCAAACTACAGGGGGGCGATGAGCAGTTCTTC. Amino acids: CASKLQGGDEQFF.

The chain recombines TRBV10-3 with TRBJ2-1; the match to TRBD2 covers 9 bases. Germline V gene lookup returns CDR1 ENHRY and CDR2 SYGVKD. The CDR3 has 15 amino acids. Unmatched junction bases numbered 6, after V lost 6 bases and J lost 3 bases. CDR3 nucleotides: TGTGCCATCAGGTATGGCGGGGGGGACTACAATGAGCAGTTCTTC. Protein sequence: CAIRYGGGDYNEQFF.

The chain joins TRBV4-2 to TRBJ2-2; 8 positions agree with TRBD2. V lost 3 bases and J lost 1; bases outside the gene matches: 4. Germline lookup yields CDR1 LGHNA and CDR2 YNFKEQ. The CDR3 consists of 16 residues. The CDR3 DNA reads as TGTGCCAGCAGCCATGGGAGCGGGGGGAACACCGGGGAGCTGTTTTTT. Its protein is CASSHGSGGNTGELFF.

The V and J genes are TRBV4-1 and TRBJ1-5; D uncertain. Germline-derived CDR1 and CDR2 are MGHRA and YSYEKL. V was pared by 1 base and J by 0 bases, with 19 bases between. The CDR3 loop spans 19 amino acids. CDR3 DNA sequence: TGCGCCAGCAGCCAAGGCGTCCCCCATGTCCTTTATAGCAATCAGCCCCAGCATTTT. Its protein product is CASSQGVPHVLYSNQPQHF.

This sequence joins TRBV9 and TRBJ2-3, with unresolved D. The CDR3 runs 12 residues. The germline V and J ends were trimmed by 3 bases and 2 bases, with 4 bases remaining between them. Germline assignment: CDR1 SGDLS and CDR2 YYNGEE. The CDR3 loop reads CASSAFTDTQYF. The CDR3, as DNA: TGTGCCAGCAGCGCCTTCACAGATACGCAGTATTTT. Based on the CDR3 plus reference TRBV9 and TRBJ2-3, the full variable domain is DSGVTQTPKHLITATGQRVTLRCSPRSGDLSVYWYQQSLDQGLQFLIQYYNGEERAKGNILERFSAQQFPDLHSELNLSSLELGDSALYFCASSAFTDTQYFGPGTRLTVL.